One sample yielded the 31 T cell receptor beta chains listed below, sequenced in a study of T cell responses to AZD1222 COVID-19 vaccine. Generated by immunoSEQ multiplex PCR, the TCRdb table keeps only in-frame clones and is missing some. The sample lists 150,000 to 200,000 clones; 85% to 95% were seen once. This specimen was peripheral blood, taken 28 days after the second AZD1222 dose. Receptor source: an adult who received the AZD1222 COVID-19 vaccine.

This chain links TRBV7-2 with TRBJ1-4; TRBD1 agrees at 10 bases. This CDR3 region has 17 residues. Germline CDR1 is SGHTA and CDR2 is FQGNSA. Unmatched junction bases numbered 6, after V lost 3 bases and J lost 2 bases. The CDR3 protein is CASSLPGQGITNEKLFF. DNA of the CDR3: TGTGCCAGCAGCTTGCCGGGACAGGGGATTACTAATGAAAAACTGTTTTTT.

The chain combines TRBV28 with TRBJ2-5; the D gene is possibly TRBD2 (6 bases). Germline-derived CDR1 and CDR2 are MDHEN and SYDVKM. This CDR3 comprises 16 residues. V lost 3 bases and J lost 0, with 14 bases in between. The CDR3 coding sequence is TGTGCCAGCAGTTTGGATAGCGGAACGTACCAAGAGACCCAGTACTTC. Translated, it gives CASSLDSGTYQETQYF.

The rearrangement joins TRBV3-1 (or the pseudogene TRBV3-2) to TRBJ2-7, with TRBD1 identical over 7 bases. Looked up from germline, CDR1 is LGHDT and CDR2 is YNNKEL (reference sequence). V shed 5 bases and J 2 bases; nucleotides not matched to a gene: 9. The CDR3 sequence is 15 residues long. This chain's CDR3 is CASSNRDRRPYEQYF. As DNA, the CDR3 is TGTGCCAGCAGCAATCGGGACAGACGTCCCTACGAGCAGTACTTC.

The chain is built from TRBV5-8 and TRBJ1-3; a possible D gene is TRBD1 (5 bases). Trimming shortened V by 3 bases and J by 0 bases, and 16 bases separated the two germline ends. This CDR3 spans 17 amino acids. Per the germline V gene, CDR1 is SGHTS and CDR2 is YDEGEE. CDR3 in DNA: TGTGCCAGCAGCTCATGGGGCGGGGCGTCCTCTGGAAACACCATATATTTT. Its protein product is CASSSWGGASSGNTIYF. Full variable domain (outside the CDR3, taken from reference TRBV5-8 and TRBJ1-3): EAGVTQSPTHLIKTRGQQATLRCSPISGHTSVYWYQQALGLGLQFLLWYDEGEERNRGNFPPRFSGRQFPNYSSELNVNALELEDSALYLCASSSWGGASSGNTIYFGEGSWLTVV.

The CDR3 region has the DNA TGTGCCAGCAGGCCAACAGGGGGGACTAATGAAAAACTGTTTTTT. Amino acid sequence: CASRPTGGTNEKLFF. The chain links TRBV6-5 to TRBJ1-4, with TRBD1 matching over 8 bases. The CDR3 is 15 amino acids. The V gene's germline CDR1 is MNHEY and CDR2 SVGAGI. V dropped 6 bases and J dropped 2; count of bases not matched to a gene: 5.

The V gene is TRBV7-6, the J gene TRBJ2-1; 12 nucleotides match TRBD2. The V gene's germline CDR1 is SGHVS and CDR2 FNYEAQ. The CDR3 is 13 residues long. Trimming took 5 bases from V and 10 from J; bases not matched to a gene: 3. The CDR3 sequence: CASSPGTSGEQFF. In DNA, the CDR3 is TGTGCCAGCAGCCCCGGGACTAGCGGGGAGCAGTTCTTC. The variable domain in full, completed from reference TRBV7-6 and TRBJ2-1, reads GAGVSQSPRYKVTKRGQDVALRCDPISGHVSLYWYRQALGQGPEFLTYFNYEAQQDKSGLPNDRFSAERPEGSISTLTIQRTEQRDSAMYRCASSPGTSGEQFFGPGTRLTVL.

The rearrangement uses TRBV30 and TRBJ2-1; possible D gene TRBD2, 5 bases. V was shortened by 2 bases and J by 7 bases, with 24 bases between the two germline ends. This CDR3 region has 17 residues. CDR1 is GTSNPN and CDR2 is SVGIG in the germline V gene (reference sequence). As DNA, the CDR3 is TGTGCCTGGAGTACCCCCCGACGGGAACCTGCCCGGAATGAGCAGTTCTTC. Protein: CAWSTPRREPARNEQFF.

The CDR3 spells CASSTMEGYGYTF. In DNA, the CDR3 is TGTGCCAGCAGCACTATGGAGGGCTATGGCTACACCTTC. This rearrangement joins TRBV9 to TRBJ1-2; D ambiguous. The V and J ends lost 4 bases and 4 bases respectively, with 11 bases between them. The CDR3 runs to 13 residues. From germline, CDR1 is SGDLS and CDR2 YYNGEE.

This chain uses TRBV2 with TRBJ2-3; no firm D call. V lost 6 bases and J lost 4, with 11 bases in between. Germline lookup yields CDR1 SNHLY and CDR2 FYNNEI. The CDR3 contains 13 residues. The CDR3 sequence is CASSSTGSDTQYF. CDR3 nucleotides: TGTGCCAGCAGCTCGACTGGCTCAGATACGCAGTATTTT.

This clone was seen once. V usage is TRBV9 and J usage is TRBJ2-1; possibly TRBD1 for D (6 bases). Per germline, CDR1 SGDLS and CDR2 YYNGEE. The CDR3 loop spans 15 amino acids. Trimming removed 3 bases from V and 4 bases from J, with 14 bases in between. This CDR3 reads CASSETGYLYNEQFF. In nucleotides, the CDR3 is TGTGCCAGCAGCGAGACAGGCTACCTATACAATGAGCAGTTCTTC.

CDR3 sequence reads: CASSLYQVRAYEQYF. The CDR3 coding sequence is TGTGCCAGCAGCTTATACCAGGTTAGGGCTTACGAGCAGTACTTC. This rearrangement joins TRBV7-2 to TRBJ2-7; D not certain. This CDR3 is 15 amino acids long. CDR1 and CDR2 (germline): SGHTA, FQGNSA. Trimming shortened V by 2 bases and J by 4 bases, and 15 bases separated the two germline ends.

The chain employs TRBV6-2 or TRBV6-3 and TRBJ2-7; D is unclear. V dropped 0 bases and J dropped 4 bases, with 7 bases sitting between them. Per germline, CDR1 MNHEY and CDR2 SVGEGT. The CDR3 has 13 residues. The CDR3 reads CASSYSRYYEQYF. The CDR3 region has the DNA TGTGCCAGCAGTTACTCGAGGTATTACGAGCAGTACTTC.

The gene calls are TRBV27 and TRBJ2-2; a possible D gene is TRBD2 (7 bases). V shed 3 bases and J shed 4 bases, with 12 bases lying between them. Germline assignment: CDR1 MNHEY and CDR2 SMNVEV (reference sequence). The CDR3 loop spans 15 amino acids. The CDR3 sequence: CASSFYREGTGELFF. DNA for the CDR3: TGTGCCAGCAGTTTCTACAGGGAGGGCACCGGGGAGCTGTTTTTT.

Turning to this clone: One end of the junction varies from germline; a read error may be responsible. V usage is TRBV7-2 and J usage is TRBJ1-5; perhaps TRBD1 as D (5 bases). The CDR3 consists of 15 residues. CDR1 and CDR2 from the germline V gene are SGHTA and FQGNSA. DNA for the CDR3: TGTGCCAGCAGCCCTCGGGGGGGGAGCACTCAGCCCCAGCATTTT. Its translation is CASSPRGGSTQPQHF.

The rearrangement links TRBV2 to TRBJ1-2; 8 bases line up with TRBD1. Losses at the gene ends were 6 bases for V and 8 bases for J; bases not matched to a gene: 2. CDR3 length: 11 residues. The germline CDR1 and CDR2 sequences are SNHLY and FYNNEI. The CDR3 here is CASSRQGGYTF. CDR3 nucleotide sequence: TGTGCCAGCAGCCGACAGGGGGGCTACACCTTC.

This rearrangement joins TRBV10-3 to TRBJ2-7; TRBD2 is a possible D gene (5 bases). The ends were cut back, 2 bases at V and 3 bases at J, with 8 bases in the middle. The CDR3 has 13 amino acids. The germline V gene encodes CDR1 ENHRY and CDR2 SYGVKD. The CDR3 bases are TGTGCCATCAGTGAGCGGGGAGACTACGAGCAGTACTTC. It codes for CAISERGDYEQYF.

This chain connects TRBV12-3 or TRBV12-4 to TRBJ1-5; possible D gene TRBD1, 5 bases. The CDR3 is 13 amino acids. The V gene lost 5 bases and the J gene lost 6 bases, with 11 bases spanning the gap. The CDR3 reads CASSDSNIQPQHF. The CDR3, as DNA: TGTGCCAGCAGTGACAGTAATATTCAGCCCCAGCATTTT.

The J gene is TRBJ2-1, the V gene TRBV6-7; D ambiguous. TRBV6-7 counts as an open reading frame of uncertain function. V was clipped by 2 bases and J by 7 bases, with 6 bases between them. The CDR3 has 12 residues. CDR3 nucleotides: TGTGCCAGCAGTTACCTAGTGAATGAGCAGTTCTTC. Translated, it gives CASSYLVNEQFF.

The chain links TRBV6-2 or TRBV6-3 to TRBJ2-2, with D unresolved. The CDR3 sequence is 15 residues long. The V end was cut by 0 bases, the J end by 2 bases, with 7 bases between. Germline lookup yields CDR1 MNHEY and CDR2 SVGEGT. The CDR3 sequence: CASSYSPSNTGELFF. In DNA form, the CDR3 reads TGTGCCAGCAGTTACTCTCCCAGTAACACCGGGGAGCTGTTTTTT.

This sequence joins TRBV4-1 and TRBJ2-2; TRBD2 is a possible D gene (6 bases). Trimming took off 0 bases at V and 2 bases at J, with 13 bases between the two ends. From germline, CDR1 is MGHRA and CDR2 YSYEKL. CDR3 length: 17 amino acids. CDR3 coding DNA: TGCGCCAGCAGCCAAGAAGAGGCGGGGATCAACACCGGGGAGCTGTTTTTT. Protein sequence: CASSQEEAGINTGELFF.

J is TRBJ2-7 and V is TRBV5-4; D might be TRBD1 (5 bases). Trimming took 0 bases from V and 2 from J, leaving 15 bases between them. Germline-derived CDR1 and CDR2 are SGHNT and YYREEE (reference sequence). The CDR3 totals 16 residues. For the CDR3, the DNA is TGTGCCAGCAGCTTGGAGGGGCCCATTACTACCTACGAGCAGTACTTC. It encodes CASSLEGPITTYEQYF. The whole variable domain, remainder taken from reference TRBV5-4 and TRBJ2-7, is ETGVTQSPTHLIKTRGQQVTLRCSSQSGHNTVSWYQQALGQGPQFIFQYYREEENGRGNFPPRFSGLQFPNYSSELNVNALELDDSALYLCASSLEGPITTYEQYFGPGTRLTVT.

This sequence joins TRBV12-5 and TRBJ2-7; 10 nucleotides line up with TRBD1. The CDR3 has 17 residues. Germline assignment: CDR1 LGHNT and CDR2 FRNRAP. J was trimmed by 5 bases and V by 0 bases; bases with no gene match: 10. In DNA, the CDR3 is TGTGCTAGTGGTTTGGTACGGGGGGGACAGGGGCGGAACGAGCAGTACTTC. Encoded protein: CASGLVRGGQGRNEQYF.

The chain recombines TRBV3-1 (or the pseudogene TRBV3-2) with TRBJ1-5; D is uncertain. The V and J ends lost 0 bases and 6 bases respectively, with 6 bases between them. CDR3 size: 13 residues. Germline V gene sequence: CDR1 LGHDT, CDR2 YNNKEL (reference sequence). The CDR3 is CASSQEAAQPQHF. CDR3 DNA sequence: TGTGCCAGCAGCCAAGAAGCGGCTCAGCCCCAGCATTTT.

The CDR3 protein is CASSQEAGLAPYNEQFF. CDR3 nucleotides: TGTGCCAGCAGCCAAGAAGCAGGGCTAGCGCCCTACAATGAGCAGTTCTTC. This rearrangement joins TRBV3-1 (or the pseudogene TRBV3-2) to TRBJ2-1, with TRBD2 as a possible D gene (6 bases). This CDR3 is built from 17 residues. Germline V CDR1 and CDR2: LGHDT, YNNKEL (reference sequence). Trimming shortened V by 0 bases and J by 2 bases, and 14 bases separated the two germline ends.

The gene calls are TRBV3-1 (or the pseudogene TRBV3-2) and TRBJ2-1; 12 nucleotides align to TRBD2. Germline trimming cut 5 bases from V and 0 bases from J; bases unmatched to any gene: 5. This CDR3 is built from 17 residues. The germline CDR1 and CDR2 sequences are LGHDT and YNNKEL (reference sequence). The CDR3 sequence is CASSALGLAGSYNEQFF. CDR3 bases: TGTGCCAGCAGCGCTCTGGGACTAGCGGGCTCCTACAATGAGCAGTTCTTC.

Here the CDR3 DNA reads TGTGCCAGCACCCTTGCGGACAATCAGCCCCAGCATTTT. Translation gives CASTLADNQPQHF. The chain joins TRBV6-6 to TRBJ1-5; D ambiguous. Germline V CDR1 and CDR2: MNHNY, SVGAGI (reference sequence). Trimming left V 7 bases short and J 3 bases short, with 10 bases between. The length of the CDR3 is 13 residues.

This clone was detected a few times. The J gene is TRBJ2-5, the V gene TRBV2; D is perhaps TRBD2 (6 bases). This CDR3 spans 15 amino acids. Germline CDR1 is SNHLY and CDR2 is FYNNEI. V was cut by 1 base and J by 4 bases, with 13 bases left in between. CDR3 region: CASSEGGVGGETQYF. In DNA form, the CDR3 reads TGTGCCAGCAGTGAAGGGGGAGTCGGGGGAGAGACCCAGTACTTC.

CDR3 nucleotide sequence: TGTGCCAGTAATGTAAGAGGGGTGCTCAATCAGCCCCAGCATTTT. Translating it yields CASNVRGVLNQPQHF. The chain employs TRBV19 and TRBJ1-5; tentatively, D is TRBD1 (5 bases). From germline, CDR1 is LNHDA and CDR2 SQIVND (reference sequence). The CDR3 extends over 15 amino acids. The V end was cut by 7 bases, the J end by 3 bases, with 16 bases between. Complete variable domain (other parts from reference TRBV19 and TRBJ1-5): DGGITQSPKYLFRKEGQNVTLSCEQNLNHDAMYWYRQDPGQGLRLIYYSQIVNDFQKGDIAEGYSVSREKKESFPLTVTSAQKNPTAFYLCASNVRGVLNQPQHFGDGTRLSIL.

The gene calls are TRBV11-2 and TRBJ1-1, with 8 bases lining up with TRBD1. CDR3 length: 13 amino acids. CDR1 and CDR2 from the germline V gene are SGHAT and FQNNGV. V lost 0 bases to trimming and J lost 7 bases; unmatched junction nucleotides: 1. This CDR3 is CASSLDRGLEAFF. The CDR3, as DNA: TGTGCCAGCAGCTTAGACAGGGGGCTTGAAGCTTTCTTT.

V is TRBV28 and J is TRBJ1-2; 10 positions agree with TRBD1. Unmatched junction bases numbered 3, after V lost 6 bases and J lost 2 bases. CDR1 and CDR2 from the germline V gene are MDHEN and SYDVKM. The CDR3 extends over 14 amino acids. CDR3 nucleotides: TGTGCCAGCAGAGTGACAGGGGGCAACTATGGCTACACCTTC. It translates to CASRVTGGNYGYTF.

The CDR3 DNA follows: TGTGCCAGCAGCCAGAAGCGGAACACTGAAGCTTTCTTT. Encoded protein: CASSQKRNTEAFF. The chain is built from TRBV11-2 and TRBJ1-1; D is uncertain. The CDR3 contains 13 residues. V was trimmed by 5 bases and J by 1 base, leaving 8 bases between them. CDR1 and CDR2 from the germline V gene are SGHAT and FQNNGV.